Shown below are 20 T cell receptor beta chains from a single sample sequenced in a study of T-cell reconstitution after alpha-beta-depleted transplantation in children. The library targeted TCRbeta and was prepared with unique molecular identifiers. TCRdb analysed the PCR reads with MiXCR anew, one entry per CDR3 protein. The data contain around 200,000 distinct CDR3 sequences, about 9.5% of them singletons. The sequencing used PBMCs from the stem cell graft donor, collected from the stem cell graft. All receptors derive from a human donor who donated a stem cell graft to a child with acute lymphoblastic leukemia.

This clonotype was counted many times. CDR3 sequence reads: CASSPLDGGYNEQFF. CDR3 coding DNA: TGTGCCAGCAGTCCCCTCGATGGGGGCTACAATGAGCAGTTCTTC. The chain carries TRBV28 and TRBJ2-1; the D gene could be TRBD1 or TRBD2 (5 bases each). Trimming took off 5 bases at V and 3 bases at J, with 14 bases between the two ends. Looked up from germline, CDR1 is MDHEN and CDR2 is SYDVKM. The CDR3 is 15 residues long.

This clonotype was seen many times. This chain connects TRBV7-2 to TRBJ2-7; no clear D gene. This CDR3 spans 13 amino acids. The V end lost 3 bases, the J end lost 7 bases, and 13 bases lay between the germline ends. Germline assignment: CDR1 SGHTA and CDR2 FQGNSA. The CDR3 DNA reads TGTGCCAGCAGCTTCAACCCAATACGAGAGCAGTACTTC. Translated: CASSFNPIREQYF.

The rearrangement joins TRBV6-2 or TRBV6-3 to TRBJ2-4; TRBD1 matches 8 bases. Germline CDR1 reads MNHEY; CDR2 reads SVGEGT. CDR3 length: 15 amino acids. The V gene end was trimmed by 6 bases and the J gene end by 0 bases; junction bases not matched to a gene: 4. The chain's CDR3 is CASSFRGLAKNIQYF. The DNA for the CDR3 is TGTGCCAGCAGCTTCAGGGGGCTAGCCAAAAACATTCAGTACTTC.

This clonotype came up a few times. V gene TRBV4-2 combines with J gene TRBJ2-5; D is undetermined. V was pared by 0 bases and J by 5 bases, with 25 bases between. Germline V gene lookup returns CDR1 LGHNA and CDR2 YNFKEQ. This CDR3 region has 19 residues. CDR3 in amino acids: CASSQDPTSASGTSETQYF. CDR3 nucleotide sequence: TGTGCCAGCAGCCAAGATCCGACTTCGGCGTCAGGTACTTCGGAGACCCAGTACTTC.

This clonotype was observed many times. The V gene is TRBV27, the J gene TRBJ1-1; 8 nucleotides align to TRBD1. Germline V gives CDR1 MNHEY, CDR2 SMNVEV (reference sequence). The CDR3 extends over 15 amino acids. With 1 base clipped from V and 5 bases from J, the junction kept 6 bases outside the gene matches. The CDR3 nucleotides read TGTGCCAGCAGTTTATGGGCAGGGGGCCTAACTGAAGCTTTCTTT. Protein sequence: CASSLWAGGLTEAFF.

This chain links TRBV6-6 with TRBJ1-2; D gene unclear. CDR3 length: 15 amino acids. Germline V gives CDR1 MNHNY, CDR2 SVGAGI (reference sequence). The ends were cut back, 3 bases at V and 8 bases at J, with 19 bases in the middle. CDR3 protein: CASSYGEQLTRGYTF. The CDR3 bases are TGTGCCAGCAGTTATGGGGAGCAACTGACCCGGGGCTACACCTTC.

This clonotype has more than one count but fewer than ten. CDR3 nucleotides: TGTGCCAGCAGCGACAGGGTAACTTCACCCCTCCACTTT. Its translation: CASSDRVTSPLHF. The V call is TRBV12-3 or TRBV12-4, the J call TRBJ1-6; 7 bases match TRBD1. The trim removed 6 bases at V and 9 bases at J, leaving 5 bases unmatched. The CDR3 has 13 amino acids.

The V gene is TRBV6-5, the J gene TRBJ2-1; D is perhaps TRBD2 (6 bases). The CDR3 length is 15 residues. Germline V gene sequence: CDR1 MNHEY, CDR2 SVGAGI. Trimming pared 0 bases from V and 3 bases from J, leaving 9 bases between. Here the CDR3 DNA reads TGTGCCAGCAGTTACTCGCGGGACGGCTACAATGAGCAGTTCTTC. As protein: CASSYSRDGYNEQFF.

J is TRBJ2-6 and V is TRBV5-1, with a possible D match to TRBD2 (5 bases). The CDR3 covers 15 residues. The germline gives CDR1 SGHRS, CDR2 YFSETQ. Trimming shortened V by 2 bases and J by 2 bases, and 8 bases separated the two germline ends. The CDR3 nucleotides read TGCGCCAGCAGCTTATCGGGGACTGGGGCCAACGTCCTGACTTTC. It specifies CASSLSGTGANVLTF. The variable domain in full, with the rest retrieved from reference TRBV5-1 and TRBJ2-6, is KAGVTQTPRYLIKTRGQQVTLSCSPISGHRSVSWYQQTPGQGLQFLFEYFSETQRNKGNFPGRFSGRQFSNSRSEMNVSTLELGDSALYLCASSLSGTGANVLTFGAGSRLTVL.

This clonotype was recorded at least ten times. The gene calls are TRBV2 and TRBJ1-1, with 8 bases fitting TRBD1. The V gene's germline CDR1 is SNHLY and CDR2 FYNNEI. V shed 6 bases and J 3 bases; nucleotides not matched to a gene: 12. The CDR3 is made up of 16 amino acids. DNA for the CDR3: TGTGCCAGCAGAATAACAGGGGGAGAGACGTACACTGAAGCTTTCTTT. It specifies CASRITGGETYTEAFF. Complete variable domain (other parts from reference TRBV2 and TRBJ1-1): EPEVTQTPSHQVTQMGQEVILRCVPISNHLYFYWYRQILGQKVEFLVSFYNNEISEKSEIFDDQFSVERPDGSNFTLKIRSTKLEDSAMYFCASRITGGETYTEAFFGQGTRLTVV.

This clonotype was seen at least ten times. The chain's CDR3 is CASSLVRQISYEQYF. As DNA, the CDR3 is TGTGCCAGCAGCTTAGTCAGACAGATCTCCTACGAGCAGTACTTC. The genes are TRBV7-9 and TRBJ2-7; D might be TRBD1 (5 bases). Germline V lookup: CDR1 SEHNR, CDR2 FQNEAQ (reference sequence). There are 15 residues in the CDR3. The germline V and J ends were trimmed by 1 base and 0 bases, with 10 bases remaining between them.

This clonotype was seen a few times. The genes are TRBV27 and TRBJ1-2; D not resolved. The CDR3 spans 13 residues. The V end was cut by 4 bases, the J end by 7 bases, with 13 bases between. In germline, CDR1 is MNHEY, CDR2 SMNVEV (reference sequence). CDR3 DNA sequence: TGTGCCAGCAGTTCCGTCCCCCGGCTTGGCTACACCTTC. It yields the protein CASSSVPRLGYTF.

This chain joins TRBV5-1 and TRBJ2-2, with 7 bases that match TRBD1. Losses at the gene ends were 4 bases for V and 6 bases for J; bases not matched to a gene: 12. This CDR3 has 16 residues. CDR1 is SGHRS and CDR2 is YFSETQ in the germline V gene. The CDR3 region has the DNA TGCGCCAGCAGCCAGGAACAGGGGAGAGTAGCCGGGGAGCTGTTTTTT. It specifies CASSQEQGRVAGELFF.

The chain is built from TRBV7-8 and TRBJ2-6, with 7 nucleotides matching TRBD1. Per the germline V gene, CDR1 is SGHVS and CDR2 is FQNEAQ. CDR3 length: 16 residues. The trim removed 6 bases at V and 1 base at J, leaving 6 bases unmatched. The CDR3 DNA is TGTGCCAGCAGATGGGACAGTAGATCTGGGGCCAACGTCCTGACTTTC. It yields the protein CASRWDSRSGANVLTF.

This clonotype was seen repeatedly, ten times or more. The chain employs TRBV29-1 and TRBJ2-1; the D is unclear. The germline V gene encodes CDR1 SQVTM and CDR2 ANQGSEA. Trimming removed 6 bases from V and 5 bases from J, with 20 bases in between. The CDR3 length is 15 residues. The CDR3 reads CSVARLGRLHNEQFF. In DNA, the CDR3 is TGCAGCGTGGCCCGCTTAGGAAGGCTGCACAATGAGCAGTTCTTC.

This clonotype was recorded at least ten times. The chain couples TRBV6-2 or TRBV6-3 to TRBJ2-5; 7 nucleotides match TRBD1. This CDR3 is 15 amino acids long. V trimming: 2 bases; J trimming: 3 bases; junction bases outside the gene matches: 6. Germline V gene sequence: CDR1 MNHEY, CDR2 SVGEGT. CDR3 coding DNA: TGTGCCAGCAGTTACCCTTGGACAGGCGAAGAGACCCAGTACTTC. Its protein is CASSYPWTGEETQYF.

The rearrangement uses TRBV27 and TRBJ1-5; D gene ambiguous. Germline loops: CDR1 MNHEY, CDR2 SMNVEV (reference sequence). The CDR3 is 15 residues long. V was cut by 5 bases and J by 3 bases, with 14 bases left in between. Written as DNA, the CDR3 is TGTGCCAGCAGTCCCACTTGGAGCAACAATCAGCCCCAGCATTTT. Protein product: CASSPTWSNNQPQHF.

This clonotype was counted only a few times. As DNA, the CDR3 is TGTGCCAGCAGTTACGGACGGATCTCTGGGGCCAACGTCCTGACTTTC. This gives the protein CASSYGRISGANVLTF. The chain joins TRBV6-5 to TRBJ2-6; D is ambiguous. V was cut by 2 bases and J by 0 bases, with 8 bases left in between. Germline V lookup: CDR1 MNHEY, CDR2 SVGAGI. The CDR3 sequence is 16 residues long.

This clonotype has more than one count but fewer than ten. The chain recombines TRBV12-3 or TRBV12-4 with TRBJ1-2; possible D gene TRBD1, 5 bases. The CDR3 has 14 residues. Trimming took 3 bases from V and 3 from J, leaving 11 bases between them. Here the CDR3 reads CASSFRGGYYGYTF. CDR3 DNA: TGTGCCAGCAGTTTTAGGGGCGGGTACTATGGCTACACCTTC.

This clonotype has ten or more counts. CDR3 residues: CASSSFGPRDSTYEQYF. The CDR3 DNA is TGCGCCAGCAGCTCATTTGGTCCCCGGGACAGTACCTACGAGCAGTACTTC. The chain links TRBV5-1 to TRBJ2-7, with 7 bases that match TRBD1. In germline, CDR1 is SGHRS, CDR2 YFSETQ. V was pared by 3 bases and J by 2 bases, with 14 bases of the junction left unmatched. CDR3 length: 17 residues.